This entry is about one T cell receptor beta chain. At one boundary the junction diverges from the germline segment, which might be a read error. The data were obtained in a study of tumor-infiltrating lymphocytes in primary liver carcinoma. TCR beta cDNA was made from roughly 500 ng total RNA with a constant-region primer. Amplification in three nested multiplex PCR rounds with slightly modified ARM-PCR gave rise to TCR beta libraries. Rounds one and two of PCR, each of roughly 10 cycles, were primed with TRBV1-TRBV30 forward primers and a C-beta reverse primer. TCRdb independently ran MiXCR on the multiplex PCR reads; one entry per CDR3 protein. Among around 330,000 distinct CDR3 sequences listed, 50% to 70% were seen once. This CDR3 comprises 14 residues. The V gene's germline CDR1 is LGHNA and CDR2 YSLEER. Researchers drew blood RNA from unsorted whole blood and extracted germline DNA as well.

The sequenced material came from peripheral blood. This receptor was identified in a middle-aged man with primary liver carcinoma and hepatitis B virus infection. The genes are TRBV4-3 and TRBJ2-1; D is undetermined. The CDR3 coding sequence is TGCGCCAGCAGCCAAGGGGCAGGATACAATGAGCAGATCTTC. This sequence encodes CASSQGAGYNEQIF.